These 30 T cell receptor beta chains share one sample of origin, sequenced in a study of CD8+ T cells in alopecia areata. As for treatment: oral pan-JAK inhibitor, 5-10 mg twice daily. Following extraction, RNA underwent reverse transcription to cDNA, which served as the sequencing template. Using immunoSEQ multiplex PCR, the repertoire was profiled, and TCRdb retains in-frame clones only, with some absent. The sample holds about 210,000 clones, more than 45% seen once. This specimen consisted of CD4+ T cells sorted from blood, obtained at week 4, from a patient treated with tofacitinib. All receptors come from a human donor with alopecia areata.

This rearrangement joins TRBV6-5 to TRBJ1-1; 8 positions agree with TRBD1. V lost 2 bases to trimming and J lost 7 bases; unmatched junction nucleotides: 3. Germline-derived CDR1 and CDR2 are MNHEY and SVGAGI. There are 13 residues in the CDR3. CDR3 sequence (DNA): TGTGCCAGCAGTTACGGACAGGGCGTTGAAGCTTTCTTT. It specifies CASSYGQGVEAFF.

The chain recombines TRBV29-1 with TRBJ2-7, with a weak D call TRBD2 (6 bases). Germline V gene lookup returns CDR1 SQVTM and CDR2 ANQGSEA. The CDR3 totals 13 residues. V was trimmed by 4 bases and J by 6 bases, leaving 16 bases between them. The CDR3 sequence: CSVGIGGRGEQYF. CDR3 DNA sequence: TGCAGCGTTGGAATCGGGGGTAGAGGCGAGCAGTACTTC.

On this clone itself: The germline gene is not matched at one end of the junction; a read error may be the cause. The rearrangement joins TRBV7-9 to TRBJ1-2, with no clear D. This CDR3 is built from 11 residues. CDR1 and CDR2 from the germline V gene are SEHNR and FQNEAQ (reference sequence). CDR3: CASSSLGQQAF. In DNA form, the CDR3 reads TGTGCCAGCAGCTCCCTTGGGCAACAAGCCTTC.

The chain employs TRBV4-3 and TRBJ1-1; D gene uncertain. Germline values: CDR1 LGHNA, CDR2 YSLEER. The CDR3 is made up of 15 amino acids. V lost 0 bases, J lost 11 bases, and 19 bases lay in between. The CDR3 loop reads CASSQEWGGRQTAFF. As DNA, the CDR3 is TGCGCCAGCAGCCAAGAGTGGGGAGGGCGCCAAACGGCTTTCTTT.

The chain has TRBV29-1 and TRBJ2-7; tentative D call: TRBD1 (6 bases). CDR3 length: 11 amino acids. V lost 3 bases and J lost 7, with 10 bases in between. Germline loops: CDR1 SQVTM, CDR2 ANQGSEA. As DNA, the CDR3 is TGCAGCGTTGACAGGGGAGTGGAGCAGTACTTC. This gives the protein CSVDRGVEQYF.

The chain employs TRBV18 and TRBJ2-3; unclear D gene. Trimming took off 3 bases at V and 5 bases at J, with 6 bases between the two ends. Per germline, CDR1 KGHSH and CDR2 LQKENI. This CDR3 has 12 residues. The CDR3 here is CASSPGGDTQYF. The CDR3, as DNA: TGTGCCAGCTCACCGGGCGGAGATACGCAGTATTTT. Supplemented by reference TRBV18 and TRBJ2-3, the full variable domain reads NAGVMQNPRHLVRRRGQEARLRCSPMKGHSHVYWYRQLPEEGLKFMVYLQKENIIDESGMPKERFSAEFPKEGPSILRIQQVVRGDSAAYFCASSPGGDTQYFGPGTRLTVL.

This clone was observed a few times. At one end the junction does not follow the germline gene, possibly because of a read error. This chain connects TRBV2 to TRBJ1-2; D gene unclear. CDR3 length: 13 residues. Germline assignment: CDR1 SNHLY and CDR2 FYNNEI. The CDR3 DNA reads TGTGCCAGCAGTGAATTAGTGGGCAGCTACATACCCTTC. It yields the protein CASSELVGSYIPF.

The rearrangement links TRBV7-6 to TRBJ2-2, with TRBD2 matching 14 bases. This CDR3 comprises 17 residues. V trimming: 5 bases; J trimming: 4 bases; junction bases outside the gene matches: 6. Looked up from germline, CDR1 is SGHVS and CDR2 is FNYEAQ. In nucleotides, the CDR3 is TGTGCCAGCAGCGAGGGACTAGCGGGGGCGGGCACCGGGGAGCTGTTTTTT. As protein: CASSEGLAGAGTGELFF.

V gene TRBV7-9 combines with J gene TRBJ1-2; perhaps TRBD1 as D (5 bases). The length of the CDR3 is 17 residues. Germline V CDR1 and CDR2: SEHNR, FQNEAQ (reference sequence). V gave up 8 bases and J gave up 2 bases, with 24 bases separating them. This chain's CDR3 is CASVPSVGTGDNYGYTF. CDR3 bases: TGTGCCAGCGTCCCATCGGTGGGGACCGGGGACAACTATGGCTACACCTTC.

The genes are TRBV15 and TRBJ2-2; 7 nucleotides line up with TRBD1. J gave up 0 bases and V 2 bases, and 12 bases lay outside the gene matches. The germline CDR1 and CDR2 sequences are LNHNV and YYDKDF (reference sequence). The CDR3 totals 19 residues. CDR3 in DNA: TGTGCCACCAGCAGACGTGCACAGGGGACACTTACGAACACCGGGGAGCTGTTTTTT. Protein: CATSRRAQGTLTNTGELFF.

The chain has TRBV4-3 and TRBJ2-3; the match to TRBD1 covers 8 bases. With V trimmed by 3 bases and J by 0 bases, 5 bases remained unmatched. This CDR3 is 16 amino acids long. Germline V gene data show CDR1 as LGHNA and CDR2 as YSLEER. The CDR3 nucleotides are TGCGCCAGCAGCCATACACACAGGGGGAGCACAGATACGCAGTATTTT. This encodes CASSHTHRGSTDTQYF.

A single count supports this clone. This sequence joins TRBV7-2 and TRBJ2-5; 10 bases agree with TRBD1. V trimming: 5 bases; J trimming: 8 bases; junction bases outside the gene matches: 17. Germline CDR1 and CDR2: SGHTA and FQGNSA. CDR3 size: 17 residues. Here the CDR3 reads CASSKGQGMGARSTQYF. For the CDR3, the DNA is TGTGCCAGCAGCAAGGGACAGGGGATGGGGGCAAGGAGTACCCAGTACTTC.

The rearrangement joins TRBV4-1 to TRBJ2-7; 12 bases agree with TRBD1. The germline CDR1 and CDR2 sequences are MGHRA and YSYEKL. CDR3 size: 15 residues. V shed 6 bases and J 4 bases; nucleotides not matched to a gene: 7. The CDR3 region is CASRLGTGGVYEQYF. As DNA, the CDR3 is TGCGCCAGCAGACTAGGGACAGGGGGCGTGTACGAGCAGTACTTC.

This clone showed up just a few times. V usage is TRBV7-6 and J usage is TRBJ2-5; TRBD1 might be the D (6 bases). Trimming took 5 bases from V and 2 from J, leaving 18 bases between them. The length of the CDR3 is 16 residues. The V gene's germline CDR1 is SGHVS and CDR2 FNYEAQ. The DNA of the CDR3 is TGTGCCAGCAGCCCACGGACAGCGCTCCTACAAGAGACCCAGTACTTC. It codes for CASSPRTALLQETQYF.

The chain carries TRBV7-2 and TRBJ2-7, with D perhaps TRBD1 or TRBD2 (7 bases each). The germline gives CDR1 SGHTA, CDR2 FQGNSA. The V and J ends lost 3 bases and 2 bases respectively, with 14 bases between them. The CDR3 contains 15 residues. The CDR3: CASSFRGGQPYEQYF. Written as DNA, the CDR3 is TGTGCCAGCAGCTTCAGGGGGGGTCAACCCTACGAGCAGTACTTC.

This chain uses TRBV7-2 with TRBJ1-2, with 8 bases fitting TRBD1. This CDR3 region has 12 residues. Germline-derived CDR1 and CDR2 are SGHTA and FQGNSA. V was clipped by 5 bases and J by 8 bases; unmatched bases: 4. The chain's CDR3 is CASSPDRVGYTF. DNA of the CDR3: TGTGCCAGCAGCCCGGACAGGGTCGGCTACACCTTC.

This clone was found a few times. The chain joins TRBV5-4 to TRBJ1-2; TRBD1 aligns across 7 bases. With V trimmed by 4 bases and J by 4 bases, 7 bases remained unmatched. The CDR3 extends over 14 amino acids. The germline CDR1 and CDR2 sequences are SGHNT and YYREEE (reference sequence). As DNA, the CDR3 is TGTGCCAGCAGCCGCGACAGGGTGGGCTATGGCTACACCTTC. It yields the protein CASSRDRVGYGYTF.

Here the CDR3 reads CAWGRNSNQPQHF. CDR3 DNA sequence: TGTGCCTGGGGGCGGAATAGCAATCAGCCCCAGCATTTT. The chain is built from TRBV30 and TRBJ1-5; unclear D gene. The CDR3 sequence is 13 residues long. The V end lost 5 bases, the J end lost 0 bases, and 8 bases lay between the germline ends. Germline CDR1 GTSNPN, CDR2 SVGIG (reference sequence).

This clone was seen more than once but under ten times. This rearrangement joins TRBV7-9 to TRBJ1-1; the match to TRBD1 covers 7 bases. Trimming cost V 5 bases and J 2 bases; bases outside gene matches: 8. CDR1 SEHNR and CDR2 FQNEAQ come from the germline V gene (reference sequence). This CDR3 has 15 amino acids. Written as DNA, the CDR3 is TGTGCCAGCAGCCTCCGCCGGGACAGAAACACTGAAGCTTTCTTT. Its translation is CASSLRRDRNTEAFF.

This clone has a handful of counts. The chain recombines TRBV2 with TRBJ2-3; D unresolved. V lost 3 bases and J lost 2, with 9 bases in between. Germline assignment: CDR1 SNHLY and CDR2 FYNNEI. CDR3 length: 14 residues. The CDR3 nucleotides are TGTGCCAGCAGTGAGAGATTATTCACAGATACGCAGTATTTT. Its protein is CASSERLFTDTQYF.

This rearrangement joins TRBV9 to TRBJ2-1; 9 bases align to TRBD1. Germline loops: CDR1 SGDLS, CDR2 YYNGEE. The V gene end was trimmed by 3 bases and the J gene end by 6 bases; junction bases not matched to a gene: 10. This CDR3 is built from 16 residues. CDR3 sequence (DNA): TGTGCCAGCAGCGCAACGCCGGGACAGGGCGGCAATGAGCAGTTCTTC. This gives the protein CASSATPGQGGNEQFF. The full variable domain, rest sourced from reference TRBV9 and TRBJ2-1, is DSGVTQTPKHLITATGQRVTLRCSPRSGDLSVYWYQQSLDQGLQFLIQYYNGEERAKGNILERFSAQQFPDLHSELNLSSLELGDSALYFCASSATPGQGGNEQFFGPGTRLTVL.

The chain employs TRBV30 and TRBJ2-7, with 9 positions matching TRBD2. Germline-derived CDR1 and CDR2 are GTSNPN and SVGIG (reference sequence). The CDR3 extends over 14 amino acids. The J segment lost 0 bases and the V segment lost 7 bases, leaving 7 bases of the junction unmatched. The CDR3 bases are TGTGCCTCCCGGGCTAGCGGGGTCTCCTACGAGCAGTACTTC. Encoded protein: CASRASGVSYEQYF.

V gene TRBV9 combines with J gene TRBJ1-5; a weak D match, TRBD1 (6 bases). The V gene lost 4 bases and the J gene lost 5 bases, with 16 bases spanning the gap. This CDR3 comprises 15 residues. The V gene's germline CDR1 is SGDLS and CDR2 YYNGEE. Written as DNA, the CDR3 is TGTGCCAGCAGCTTGGACAGTTCCATGGATCAGCCCCAGCATTTT. Translated, it gives CASSLDSSMDQPQHF. The full variable domain, in which reference TRBV9 and TRBJ1-5 provide the parts outside the CDR3, is DSGVTQTPKHLITATGQRVTLRCSPRSGDLSVYWYQQSLDQGLQFLIQYYNGEERAKGNILERFSAQQFPDLHSELNLSSLELGDSALYFCASSLDSSMDQPQHFGDGTRLSIL.

V and J are TRBV5-1 and TRBJ1-1, with a possible D match to TRBD1 (6 bases). Germline CDR1 SGHRS, CDR2 YFSETQ. V was clipped by 2 bases and J by 5 bases, with 10 bases between them. The CDR3 length is 13 residues. The CDR3 DNA is TGCGCCAGCAGCTTTCAGGGGAGGACTGAAGCTTTCTTT. It yields the protein CASSFQGRTEAFF.

CDR3 sequence (DNA): TGTGCCAGCTCACCACCGGCAGGGGGGTTCTACGAGCAGTACTTC. Protein: CASSPPAGGFYEQYF. The rearrangement joins TRBV18 to TRBJ2-7, with D maybe TRBD1 (7 bases). In germline, CDR1 is KGHSH, CDR2 LQKENI. The V end was cut by 0 bases, the J end by 3 bases, with 12 bases between. This CDR3 is 15 amino acids long.

This sequence joins TRBV29-1 and TRBJ1-6; D not certain. CDR1 is SQVTM and CDR2 is ANQGSEA in the germline V gene. The CDR3 is 13 amino acids. Trimming stripped 4 bases from V and 3 bases from J, with 7 bases between. The CDR3 nucleotides are TGCAGCGTTGGTAGCCACTATAATTCACCCCTCCACTTT. It specifies CSVGSHYNSPLHF. Looking up the rest from reference TRBV29-1 and TRBJ1-6 gives the full variable domain: SAVISQKPSRDICQRGTSLTIQCQVDSQVTMMFWYRQQPGQSLTLIATANQGSEATYESGFVIDKFPISRPNLTFSTLTVSNMSPEDSSIYLCSVGSHYNSPLHFGNGTRLTVT.

V gene TRBV29-1 combines with J gene TRBJ2-4; D unresolved. The germline V gene encodes CDR1 SQVTM and CDR2 ANQGSEA. This CDR3 comprises 14 residues. V was trimmed by 4 bases and J by 0 bases, leaving 10 bases between them. CDR3 in amino acids: CSVAVRLAKNIQYF. DNA for the CDR3: TGCAGCGTTGCGGTGCGGCTAGCCAAAAACATTCAGTACTTC.

Regarding this clone: At the DNA level, this CDR3 is encoded by other sequences in the same sample as well. The chain links TRBV6-1 to TRBJ1-5; D is unresolved. Germline assignment: CDR1 MNHNS and CDR2 SASEGT. This CDR3 region has 13 residues. Trimming cost V 2 bases and J 2 bases, with 4 bases left between them. The CDR3 nucleotides read TGTGCCAGCAGTGAACTGGGCAATCAGCCCCAGCATTTT. Its translation: CASSELGNQPQHF.

The chain uses TRBV29-1 and TRBJ2-6; 8 positions agree with TRBD2. The junction had 7 bases not matched to a gene; V was cut back by 6 bases and J by 0 bases. Germline CDR1 reads SQVTM; CDR2 reads ANQGSEA. This CDR3 spans 16 amino acids. The CDR3 DNA is TGCAGCGTGGAATTAGCGGGGAGCTCTGGGGCCAACGTCCTGACTTTC. It yields the protein CSVELAGSSGANVLTF.

In this sample, this clone turned up a few times. The CDR3 loop is CATSRDRSYGYTF. The DNA for the CDR3 is TGTGCCACCAGCAGAGATCGAAGCTATGGCTACACCTTC. This chain uses TRBV15 with TRBJ1-2; D is uncertain. The CDR3 is 13 residues long. Germline V CDR1 and CDR2: LNHNV, YYDKDF (reference sequence). The ends were cut back, 0 bases at V and 4 bases at J, with 6 bases in the middle. The variable domain in full, with the rest retrieved from reference TRBV15 and TRBJ1-2, is DAMVIQNPRYQVTQFGKPVTLSCSQTLNHNVMYWYQQKSSQAPKLLFHYYDKDFNNEADTPDNFQSRRPNTSFCFLDIRSPGLGDTAMYLCATSRDRSYGYTFGSGTRLTVV.